Below are 24 T cell receptor beta chains sequenced from a single sample in a study of T cell changes during pregnancy in multiple sclerosis (dated by TCRdb to the late 2010s). Library method: the immunoSEQ multiplex PCR assay. TCRdb mirrors the immuneACCESS table, restricted to in-frame sequences. Some clones are absent from its copies; in checked studies, under half trace to an unresolved V gene, and the reason for the others is unknown. This sample holds about 38,000 clones; 75% to 95% were observed only once. Clones ranked in the top ten supply 5.5% to 7% of the sample. Sequencing used CD8+ T cells from peripheral blood mononuclear cells, obtained in the second trimester of pregnancy. The receptors were sampled from a female donor with multiple sclerosis, enrolled in a pregnancy study.

The chain links TRBV30 to TRBJ1-1; maybe TRBD1 (6 bases). Germline assignment: CDR1 GTSNPN and CDR2 SVGIG (reference sequence). The germline V and J ends were trimmed by 1 base and 8 bases, with 11 bases remaining between them. The CDR3 covers 12 residues. This chain's CDR3 is CAWSGDGTEAFF. In DNA form, the CDR3 reads TGTGCCTGGAGTGGAGACGGGACAGAAGCTTTCTTT.

The chain carries TRBV30 and TRBJ2-5; 7 bases are shared with TRBD1. J lost 5 bases, V lost 2 bases, and 8 bases had no gene match. CDR1 is GTSNPN and CDR2 is SVGIG in the germline V gene (reference sequence). The CDR3 covers 14 residues. The CDR3 nucleotides read TGTGCCTGGAGTACGACAGGGCTGGGGGAGACCCAGTACTTC. This codes for CAWSTTGLGETQYF.

This chain uses TRBV27 with TRBJ2-7, with TRBD2 identical over 8 bases. Trimming removed 2 bases from V and 1 base from J; junction bases left unmatched: 7. From germline, CDR1 is MNHEY and CDR2 SMNVEV (reference sequence). This CDR3 is built from 16 residues. The CDR3 protein is CASSLESGGRSYEQYF. CDR3 in DNA: TGTGCCAGCAGTTTAGAGTCCGGCGGGAGGTCCTACGAGCAGTACTTC.

The chain couples TRBV7-6 to TRBJ2-1, with 11 bases aligning to TRBD2. The CDR3 sequence is 16 residues long. The J segment lost 5 bases and the V segment lost 4 bases, leaving 7 bases of the junction unmatched. CDR1 is SGHVS and CDR2 is FNYEAQ in the germline V gene. CDR3 residues: CASSSLAGGPHNEQFF. CDR3 nucleotide sequence: TGTGCCAGCAGCTCCCTAGCGGGGGGACCTCACAATGAGCAGTTCTTC.

The chain has TRBV19 and TRBJ1-1; 7 nucleotides align to TRBD1. CDR1 and CDR2 (germline): LNHDA, SQIVND (reference sequence). This CDR3 is built from 14 residues. After removal of 0 bases from V and 5 bases from J, the junction contained 3 bases not matched to a gene. The CDR3 is CASSIDRGRTEAFF. DNA of the CDR3: TGTGCCAGTAGTATAGACAGGGGGAGAACTGAAGCTTTCTTT.

The CDR3 protein is CASSPSLAGEAFF. The CDR3 DNA follows: TGCGCCAGCAGCCCCTCATTAGCCGGTGAAGCTTTCTTT. The chain links TRBV4-3 to TRBJ1-1; unclear D gene. Germline lookup yields CDR1 LGHNA and CDR2 YSLEER. V lost 4 bases to trimming and J lost 7 bases, with 13 bases between them. The CDR3 runs to 13 residues.

This clone was found once. The rearrangement links TRBV5-1 to TRBJ2-3, with 7 bases aligning to TRBD2. CDR1 is SGHRS, CDR2 YFSETQ, per germline. The trim removed 0 bases at V and 3 bases at J, leaving 4 bases unmatched. This CDR3 has 15 amino acids. CDR3 in DNA: TGCGCCAGCAGCTTGGAGGCGGGGGTTACAGATACGCAGTATTTT. Translating it yields CASSLEAGVTDTQYF. Together with reference TRBV5-1 and TRBJ2-3, the CDR3 gives the full variable domain: KAGVTQTPRYLIKTRGQQVTLSCSPISGHRSVSWYQQTPGQGLQFLFEYFSETQRNKGNFPGRFSGRQFSNSRSEMNVSTLELGDSALYLCASSLEAGVTDTQYFGPGTRLTVL.

The sample holds many counts of this clone. This rearrangement joins TRBV4-2 to TRBJ2-3; 8 positions match TRBD2. The junction had 9 bases not matched to a gene; V was cut back by 3 bases and J by 4 bases. The CDR3 runs 16 residues. Germline lookup yields CDR1 LGHNA and CDR2 YNFKEQ. CDR3 residues: CASSHEYGGASDTQYF. The CDR3 DNA reads as TGTGCCAGCAGCCACGAGTACGGGGGGGCATCAGATACGCAGTATTTT.

The chain is built from TRBV2 and TRBJ2-7; TRBD1 aligns across 8 bases. Germline V gives CDR1 SNHLY, CDR2 FYNNEI. The CDR3 consists of 16 residues. The trim removed 6 bases at V and 1 base at J, leaving 11 bases unmatched. The CDR3 reads CASRSFRGHYSYEQYF. The CDR3, as DNA: TGTGCCAGCAGGTCGTTCAGGGGGCATTATTCCTACGAGCAGTACTTC.

This chain joins TRBV2 and TRBJ1-2; D is unresolved. The CDR3 is 14 amino acids. Trimming shortened V by 7 bases and J by 5 bases, and 17 bases separated the two germline ends. Germline CDR1 is SNHLY and CDR2 is FYNNEI. Here the CDR3 DNA reads TGTGCCAGCAAAGAGCCGATCTTTTCTTATGGCTACACCTTC. Its translation is CASKEPIFSYGYTF.

This rearrangement joins TRBV19 to TRBJ2-2, with D perhaps matching TRBD1 (7 bases). Trimming shortened V by 3 bases and J by 4 bases, and 18 bases separated the two germline ends. The CDR3 is 17 amino acids. Germline CDR1 reads LNHDA; CDR2 reads SQIVND (reference sequence). As DNA, the CDR3 is TGTGCCAGTAGTATCGATTCAGGGGGGTATAGCACCGGGGAGCTGTTTTTT. The encoded protein is CASSIDSGGYSTGELFF.

The chain links TRBV5-4 to TRBJ1-3; D uncertain. CDR3 size: 17 residues. V shed 0 bases and J shed 2 bases, with 15 bases lying between them. The germline CDR1 and CDR2 sequences are SGHNT and YYREEE (reference sequence). CDR3 in amino acids: CASSLEAGLGTGNTIYF. The CDR3 DNA reads TGTGCCAGCAGCTTGGAAGCGGGTTTAGGGACTGGAAACACCATATATTTT.

This clone was seen once. The chain combines TRBV4-1 with TRBJ2-3; possibly TRBD1 for D (6 bases). The CDR3 covers 15 residues. From germline, CDR1 is MGHRA and CDR2 YSYEKL. The V end was cut by 2 bases, the J end by 2 bases, with 11 bases between. In DNA, the CDR3 is TGCGCCAGCAGCCAAACAGGGAGAACCACAGATACGCAGTATTTT. It encodes CASSQTGRTTDTQYF.

J is TRBJ1-1 and V is TRBV7-2; D ambiguous. This CDR3 is 13 amino acids long. Between the trimmed V and J ends, which lost 3 bases and 6 bases, there was a span of 11 bases. Germline V gene lookup returns CDR1 SGHTA and CDR2 FQGNSA. Written as DNA, the CDR3 is TGTGCCAGCAGCTTCCTAACGACTTCTGAAGCTTTCTTT. It codes for CASSFLTTSEAFF.

The V gene is TRBV14, the J gene TRBJ2-7; TRBD2 agrees at 9 bases. There are 16 residues in the CDR3. V shed 0 bases, J shed 5 bases, and the junction held 8 bases outside the gene matches. Per the germline V gene, CDR1 is SGHDN and CDR2 is FVKESK. The CDR3 region has the DNA TGTGCCAGCAGCCAAGATGCGGCGGGAGGGTTCGACGAGCAGTACTTC. Protein: CASSQDAAGGFDEQYF.

The DNA for the CDR3 is TGTGCCATCAGTGCGCAGGGAAATGGCTACACCTTC. The encoded protein is CAISAQGNGYTF. The chain combines TRBV10-3 with TRBJ1-2; the D gene is possibly TRBD1 (5 bases). Germline CDR1 and CDR2: ENHRY and SYGVKD. V was cut by 4 bases and J by 6 bases, with 9 bases left in between. The CDR3 totals 12 residues.

V gene TRBV11-1 combines with J gene TRBJ2-7, with TRBD1 matching 11 bases. CDR3 size: 19 residues. Losses at the gene ends were 3 bases for V and 5 bases for J; bases not matched to a gene: 18. CDR1 SGHAT and CDR2 FQDESV come from the germline V gene (reference sequence). This chain's CDR3 is CASSFPRGTGGSPGHEQYF. The DNA of the CDR3 is TGTGCCAGCAGCTTCCCACGGGGGACAGGGGGTTCCCCAGGGCACGAGCAGTACTTC.

The sample holds one count of this clone. The chain has TRBV6-1 and TRBJ2-1; 9 bases are shared with TRBD1. The germline gives CDR1 MNHNS, CDR2 SASEGT. This CDR3 has 14 amino acids. V lost 8 bases and J lost 6; bases outside the gene matches: 8. Written as DNA, the CDR3 is TGTGCCAGCGGCGCCGGGACAGGGCCCAATGAGCAGTTCTTC. Translating gives CASGAGTGPNEQFF.

The gene calls are TRBV30 and TRBJ2-1; D might be TRBD1 (5 bases). Germline V gene data show CDR1 as GTSNPN and CDR2 as SVGIG (reference sequence). V shed 0 bases and J shed 7 bases, with 16 bases lying between them. This CDR3 has 15 residues. The CDR3 protein is CAWSVGVGRINEQFF. As DNA, the CDR3 is TGTGCCTGGAGTGTTGGGGTGGGGCGTATTAATGAGCAGTTCTTC.

The chain carries TRBV19 and TRBJ1-1; maybe TRBD1 (5 bases). This CDR3 has 13 residues. V lost 5 bases to trimming and J lost 4 bases, with 11 bases between them. Germline V gene sequence: CDR1 LNHDA, CDR2 SQIVND (reference sequence). CDR3 coding DNA: TGTGCCAGTAGTGTAATGGGGGGCACTGAAGCTTTCTTT. Translation gives CASSVMGGTEAFF.

The chain employs TRBV9 and TRBJ2-3; 9 positions match TRBD1. Unmatched junction bases numbered 8, after V lost 5 bases and J lost 1 base. This CDR3 has 16 amino acids. Germline V gene sequence: CDR1 SGDLS, CDR2 YYNGEE. CDR3 in DNA: TGTGCCAGCAGTGGGACAGGGTATATGGGCACAGATACGCAGTATTTT. Translated, it gives CASSGTGYMGTDTQYF.

V gene TRBV27 combines with J gene TRBJ1-5; D gene ambiguous. CDR3 length equals 15 residues. Looked up from germline, CDR1 is MNHEY and CDR2 is SMNVEV (reference sequence). Trimming took off 5 bases at V and 0 bases at J, with 11 bases between the two ends. The chain's CDR3 is CASSQQQFSNQPQHF. In nucleotides, the CDR3 is TGTGCCAGCAGTCAACAACAATTTAGCAATCAGCCCCAGCATTTT.

This chain joins TRBV2 and TRBJ1-6; TRBD1 matches at 8 bases. The CDR3 runs to 14 residues. With V trimmed by 4 bases and J by 6 bases, 2 bases remained unmatched. Germline values: CDR1 SNHLY, CDR2 FYNNEI. The CDR3 here is CASSGQGSNSPLHF. In DNA form, the CDR3 reads TGTGCCAGCAGTGGACAGGGGAGTAATTCACCCCTCCACTTT.

This clone came up once. The chain uses TRBV30 and TRBJ1-1, with TRBD1 matching over 8 bases. CDR3 length equals 12 residues. Germline CDR1 and CDR2: GTSNPN and SVGIG (reference sequence). V dropped 5 bases and J dropped 4; count of bases not matched to a gene: 3. The CDR3 here is CAWQQGGTEAFF. Here the CDR3 DNA reads TGTGCCTGGCAACAGGGGGGCACTGAAGCTTTCTTT.